This TCR beta chain was captured in a study of cytomegalovirus exposure and HLA in healthy donors (dated by TCRdb to between 2016 and 2019). For the wider study: In an earlier analysis of roughly 590 of the donors, under 300 Gb of sequence data and about 110 million unique TCR beta sequences from about 179 million T cells were reported. An early release covering roughly 600 HLA-typed donors comprised about 300 gigabases of sequencing data and 65 million to 100 million unique TCR sequences. A later genetic analysis took genome-wide SNP genotypes for about three fifths of the 666 donors and used that subset as a discovery cohort. Every discovery cohort repertoire had been produced on one sequencing platform. In an earlier analysis of roughly 580 of the donors, high-throughput TCR beta sequencing was used to judge whether each TCR beta V gene segment behaved as functional or pseudogenic. Rather than using new phenotypic data, the later analysis identified candidate immune exposures from TCR beta sequences and from how often those sequences occurred across donors. Roughly 5 DR-DQ haplotypes were handled as single units for association and clustering, since linkage in the cohort was strong. The study was designed to test whether signatures of past pathogen exposure could be identified by cataloging public T cell receptors. A separate validation cohort of approximately 130 different subjects was used in addition to the 666-subject first cohort. Class I and class II HLA loci were covered by the typing at four-digit resolution. Donor age, sex, ethnicity and CMV serostatus were compiled alongside the repertoire data. High-throughput TCR immunosequencing, statistical association of individual TCRs with disease status, and machine learning were combined to predict cytomegalovirus infection status. The T cell repertoires of under 700 subjects were profiled by immunosequencing and related to cytomegalovirus serostatus. The number of donors typed differed by locus, with 629-630 for A, B, C, DRB1 and DQB1, roughly 520 for DQA1, 600 to 610 for DPA1, and under 490 for DPB1. Among several hundred genotyped donors of the cohort, an average of around 240,000 unique TCR beta nucleotide sequences was sequenced per donor, of which about 20% were non-productive. A later analysis re-analyzed previously published TCR beta repertoires from about 730 donors and added high-resolution HLA genotyping to study TCR occurrence patterns. Among the roughly 400 genotyped donors, approximately 81% belonged to the genetic ancestry cluster associated with self-reported Caucasian donors.

The table lists this clone with a count of one. It has no known antigen specificity. No much larger clone is present one base from it, and per-base qualities are unavailable. The library was made by the immunoSEQ multiplex PCR assay. For the multiplex PCR, a mixture combining 60 forward primers for TCR Vbeta segments and 13 reverse primers for TCR Jbeta segments was used. The CDR3 region of rearranged TCR beta genes was amplified from genomic DNA with a multiplex PCR assay. The Illumina HiSeq System was used to sequence the amplified TCR beta libraries as 87-base-pair reads. Processing in the source paper ran as follows. A later analysis counted about 80 million unique TCR beta chains across the 550 to 750 repertoires, and about 10 million of these chains were shared by at least two donors. To remove PCR and sequencing errors, raw reads were error-corrected and collapsed into unique sequences using a nearest-neighbor algorithm that merged closely related sequences. CDR3 sequences were aligned to IMGT reference sequences to assign V, D and J gene segments. For a sequence to be retained, at least a six-nucleotide match to both a V gene segment and a J gene segment was required. A rearrangement was called productive if the CDR3 had no stop codons and remained in frame with V and J, and every other rearrangement was called non-productive. CDR3 was defined according to IMGT convention as the region running from the second conserved V-encoded cysteine to the conserved J-encoded phenylalanine. The earlier analysis of 587 of the donors excluded sequences that lacked an unambiguous match to a single V gene segment. In an earlier analysis of 587 of the donors, V segments were called functional above 56.7% productive rearrangements and were called segregating when the between-donor standard deviation exceeded 5%. A statistical classification framework was built for diagnosing cytomegalovirus status from the catalog of TCR beta chain sequences. In a later analysis, TCR nucleotide sequences were compared against IMGT/GENE-DB human TR gene sequences so that V and J genes could be assigned. A later analysis assigned CDR3 sequences and most-parsimonious VDJ recombination scenarios with the TCRdist pipeline. In a later analysis, each TCR beta chain was defined by its CDR3 amino acid sequence together with its V-gene family, and reads lacking a unique V-gene family were excluded. As a way to deal with suspected cross-contamination and a sequencing artifact, a later analysis dropped 450 to 600 nucleotide sequences that were highly shared and had low generation probability. A later analysis calculated a clonal expansion index for each public chain from normalized within-repertoire ranks of inferred template counts. In a later analysis, generation probabilities were computed using a VDJ recombination model fitted to out-of-frame rearrangements, and the results were checked against IGoR. In a later analysis, hypergeometric tests were used to score TCR-TCR, TCR-HLA and TCR-CMV co-occurrence, with a repertoire-size bias correction applied to TCR pairs. In a later analysis, false discovery rates were estimated by permuting HLA or CMV assignments 20 times. A later analysis grouped co-occurring TCRs with DBSCAN, adding TCRdist sequence similarity when clustering within HLA-allele-positive subsets. Repertoires with fewer than 30,000 or more than 120,000 public chains, plus five repertoires with anomalous nucleotide sharing, were excluded from co-occurrence clustering. In its TCRdb copy, this immuneACCESS table keeps in-frame sequences only and misses some clones. Where compared with another copy, unresolved V genes explain less than half of these, and the others have no known cause. D and trimming were read from the DNA, whereas the V and J calls and clone size are those reported in that table. The sample table lists approximately 110,000 clones, roughly three quarters of them with a count of one. The top ten clones comprise about 2.7% of the sample.

Study-level results and caveats: In an earlier analysis of more than 450 of the donors, most TCR beta V segments were observed in productive rearrangements about 90% or about 30% of the time, broadly matching IMGT annotations. In both the original and validation cohorts, the classifier was reported to diagnose cytomegalovirus status with high specificity and sensitivity. For the cohort, immune exposure information was limited to CMV serostatus. A later analysis found that HLA-associated TCR beta chains were more clonally expanded and had lower generation probabilities than equally common non-associated chains. Because the 87-base-pair reads could not distinguish some IMGT-functional V segments, including TRBV6-2 and TRBV6-3, those segments were excluded. A further reported finding was that TCR beta sequences accurately predicted the HLA-A and HLA-B alleles for most subjects in the first cohort. Fewer than 20 rarely observed V segments, including chromosome 9 orphons, were excluded from the earlier analysis of just under 600 of the donors because counts were too low. Most TCR sequences were observed very rarely across donors, whereas some public TCRs were present in many individuals. Most CMV-associated TCR beta chains appeared to be HLA-restricted in a later analysis, and the HLA associations seemed to be driven largely by CMV exposure. Only TCR beta chains were sequenced in this cohort, and the absence of alpha or paired-chain data limited detectable features. A later genetic analysis reported fewer N-insertions in productive TCRs among donors in an Asian-associated ancestry cluster than the roughly 620-donor mean. Correlated functional status among segregating V segments might reflect linkage disequilibrium, but an unknown experimental factor could not be ruled out. According to a later analysis, parvovirus B19, influenza, CMV and Epstein-Barr virus appeared linked to several top co-occurrence clusters. In vitro tests confirmed that a few of the cytomegalovirus-associated TCR beta chains recognize cytomegalovirus antigens. HLA typing was unavailable for some donors at each locus, so association tests used only the typed subset. V-gene and J-gene trimming of TCR beta chains was associated with a missense DCLRE1C variant in a later genetic analysis, and the association was replicated in an independent cohort. A cluster of highly shared sequence variants was judged likely to be a technical artifact of the sequencing pipeline. When HLA alleles, especially DR and DQ, strongly co-occurred, attributing TCR associations to individual alleles was difficult. According to a later analysis, TCR association rates differed among HLA loci, with DRB1 alleles showing the most associated TCRs and HLA-C alleles showing the fewest. According to the authors, the approach could potentially be generalized to other disease states and immunological phenotypes. Roughly uniform sequencing depth across donors was assumed in presence/absence analyses, although this assumption may not hold. In the study, some 160 TCR beta chains were listed as associated with cytomegalovirus. In a later analysis, around 17,000 TCR beta sequences were associated with specific HLA alleles at a false discovery rate of 0.05.

In total, approximately 700 healthy bone marrow donors made up the cohort. At the time of sampling, every cohort member was nominally healthy, though immune exposures that went unrecorded were likely present. The donor was CMV seropositive and belonged to the group of more than 250 seropositive cohort members. Each donor provided a peripheral blood sample, and peripheral blood mononuclear cells were used for TCR beta sequencing. Genomic DNA extraction from the blood cell samples was performed with the Qiagen DNeasy Blood Extraction Kit. According to the germline V gene (reference sequence), CDR1 reads LNHDA and CDR2 reads SQIVND. Counted from cysteine to phenylalanine, this CDR3 has 15 amino acids. The read is trimmed to its CDR3 DNA, 45 bases read in frame from base 1. V is cut by 1 base and J by 0 bases, and the space between the germline ends is 7 bases.

The rearranged chain carries TRBV19 and TRBJ1-3; the D gene is not confidently resolved. The TCR originated in a woman younger than 35 in good health and CMV-seropositive. The material sequenced was PBMCs. The CDR3 loop reads CASSIGGFSGNTIYF. The nucleotide sequence reads TGTGCCAGTAGTATAGGAGGCTTCTCTGGAAACACCATATATTTT. Where the CDR3 stops, the reference TRBV19 and TRBJ1-3 genes take over; the full variable domain is DGGITQSPKYLFRKEGQNVTLSCEQNLNHDAMYWYRQDPGQGLRLIYYSQIVNDFQKGDIAEGYSVSREKKESFPLTVTSAQKNPTAFYLCASSIGGFSGNTIYFGEGSWLTVV.